The 31 T cell receptor beta chains listed next were all sequenced from one sample in a study of Graves' ophthalmopathy and Graves' hyperthyroidism. As the template, RNA transcripts were used to amplify TCR beta CDR3 regions. RT-PCR with HTBI primers came first, then second-round multiplex PCR. TCRdb ran MiXCR on the multiplex PCR reads and lists one entry per CDR3 protein. Of 350,000 to 450,000 distinct CDR3 sequences listed, around 18% are singletons. The sequencing sample was made of peripheral blood. The receptors were sampled from a woman aged 18-30 years with Graves' ophthalmopathy.

This clonotype was found many times. V and J are TRBV10-3 and TRBJ2-5; the match to TRBD2 covers 11 bases. The CDR3 runs to 15 residues. V lost 7 bases, J lost 1 base, and 5 bases stayed unmatched. Germline assignment: CDR1 ENHRY and CDR2 SYGVKD. The CDR3 DNA sequence: TGTGCCATCAAGACTAGCGGGGAGCCCCAAGAGACCCAGTACTTC. Its protein product is CAIKTSGEPQETQYF.

The chain has TRBV6-5 and TRBJ2-7, with D unresolved. V gave up 2 bases and J gave up 2 bases, with 10 bases separating them. This CDR3 is 14 amino acids long. Per the germline V gene, CDR1 is MNHEY and CDR2 is SVGAGI. The DNA for the CDR3 is TGTGCCAGCAGTTACGGGCGGAATACCTACGAGCAGTACTTC. As protein: CASSYGRNTYEQYF.

This clonotype was seen at least ten times. The CDR3 region is CSAEVPGQGPNTEAFF. CDR3 bases: TGCAGTGCCGAAGTCCCGGGACAGGGGCCGAACACTGAAGCTTTCTTT. The chain carries TRBV20-1 and TRBJ1-1; 10 nucleotides agree with TRBD1. The CDR3 is made up of 16 amino acids. CDR1 and CDR2 from the germline V gene are DFQATT and SNEGSKA (reference sequence). V dropped 6 bases and J dropped 1; count of bases not matched to a gene: 11.

This clonotype occurred many times. The rearrangement joins TRBV28 to TRBJ2-7; TRBD1 aligns across 7 bases. Germline CDR1 reads MDHEN; CDR2 reads SYDVKM. The CDR3 spans 15 residues. After removal of 6 bases from V and 0 bases from J, the junction contained 8 bases not matched to a gene. The CDR3 DNA follows: TGTGCCAGCAGACTGACAGGGTTAAGCTCCTACGAGCAGTACTTC. Protein: CASRLTGLSSYEQYF.

This clonotype was recorded at least ten times. The CDR3 region is CASSIDGNQPQHF. DNA of the CDR3: TGTGCCAGCAGCATTGACGGGAATCAGCCCCAGCATTTT. V and J are TRBV5-5 and TRBJ1-5; D gene ambiguous. V lost 4 bases and J lost 4, with 9 bases in between. Germline V gene lookup returns CDR1 SGHKS and CDR2 YYEKEE (reference sequence). The CDR3 contains 13 residues.

This clonotype was observed many times. The rearrangement uses TRBV6-1 and TRBJ2-5; D may be TRBD2 (6 bases). From germline, CDR1 is MNHNS and CDR2 SASEGT. V gave up 3 bases and J gave up 4 bases, with 9 bases separating them. CDR3 length equals 13 residues. This CDR3 reads CASSEGLRETQYF. Written as DNA, the CDR3 is TGTGCCAGCAGTGAGGGACTCAGAGAGACCCAGTACTTC.

This clonotype appeared many times. The V call is TRBV30, the J call TRBJ1-6; tentative D call: TRBD1 (5 bases). The CDR3 contains 16 residues. CDR1 GTSNPN and CDR2 SVGIG come from the germline V gene (reference sequence). Between the trimmed V and J ends, which lost 2 bases and 0 bases, there was a span of 11 bases. The CDR3 is CAWSFWGISYNSPLHF. The CDR3 region has the DNA TGTGCCTGGAGTTTTTGGGGGATCTCCTATAATTCACCCCTCCACTTT.

This clonotype was recorded many times. The genes are TRBV27 and TRBJ1-5; no firm D call. CDR3 size: 16 residues. CDR1 and CDR2 (germline): MNHEY, SMNVEV (reference sequence). V was clipped by 6 bases and J by 0 bases, with 15 bases between them. Here the CDR3 reads CASSHDGPYSNQPQHF. The CDR3, as DNA: TGTGCCAGCAGCCACGACGGACCTTATAGCAATCAGCCCCAGCATTTT.

CDR3: CASSPDLTAWGYTF. CDR3 nucleotide sequence: TGTGCCAGCAGCCCCGACTTGACAGCGTGGGGCTACACCTTC. The chain is built from TRBV12-3 or TRBV12-4 and TRBJ1-2; weak D call: TRBD1 (5 bases). CDR3 size: 14 residues. V was cut by 6 bases and J by 8 bases, with 19 bases left in between.

This clonotype appeared many times. The rearrangement uses TRBV30 and TRBJ2-7; no clear D. Germline values: CDR1 GTSNPN, CDR2 SVGIG (reference sequence). The V end was cut by 4 bases, the J end by 1 base, with 5 bases between. The CDR3 has 11 amino acids. The CDR3 loop is CAWKLSYEQYF. In DNA form, the CDR3 reads TGTGCCTGGAAGCTATCCTACGAGCAGTACTTC. The full variable domain, its missing parts supplied by reference TRBV30 and TRBJ2-7, is SQTIHQWPATLVQPVGSPLSLECTVEGTSNPNLYWYRQAAGRGLQLLFYSVGIGQISSEVPQNLSASRPQDRQFILSSKKLLLSDSGFYLCAWKLSYEQYFGPGTRLTVT.

This clonotype was detected many times. J is TRBJ1-1 and V is TRBV19; D perhaps matches TRBD1 (6 bases). The V end lost 3 bases, the J end lost 4 bases, and 21 bases lay between the germline ends. Germline V gene sequence: CDR1 LNHDA, CDR2 SQIVND (reference sequence). The CDR3 is made up of 17 amino acids. DNA for the CDR3: TGTGCCAGTAGTATTTACCCGGCGGACAGTACGGCCACTGAAGCTTTCTTT. Its protein product is CASSIYPADSTATEAFF. Full variable domain (outside the CDR3, taken from reference TRBV19 and TRBJ1-1): DGGITQSPKYLFRKEGQNVTLSCEQNLNHDAMYWYRQDPGQGLRLIYYSQIVNDFQKGDIAEGYSVSREKKESFPLTVTSAQKNPTAFYLCASSIYPADSTATEAFFGQGTRLTVV.

This clonotype was recorded at least ten times. J is TRBJ1-1 and V is TRBV7-8; D is unclear. Germline V gene lookup returns CDR1 SGHVS and CDR2 FQNEAQ. Trimming removed 5 bases at V and 5 bases at J, with 15 bases between. The CDR3 spans 14 residues. CDR3 residues: CASSPRGMGTEAFF. CDR3 coding DNA: TGTGCCAGCAGCCCCCGGGGAATGGGGACTGAAGCTTTCTTT.

This clonotype has ten or more counts. This chain uses TRBV4-3 with TRBJ2-7, with TRBD2 matching over 8 bases. Per germline, CDR1 LGHNA and CDR2 YSLEER. This CDR3 is 18 amino acids long. V gave up 0 bases and J gave up 4 bases; unmatched junction bases: 14. The CDR3 here is CASSQDLGGSGDDYEQYF. The CDR3 region has the DNA TGCGCCAGCAGCCAAGATCTGGGTGGTAGCGGGGACGATTACGAGCAGTACTTC.

This clonotype was counted many times. The V call is TRBV7-2, the J call TRBJ1-1; 8 bases map to TRBD1. CDR3 length equals 15 residues. The V and J ends lost 1 base and 3 bases, in that order; junction bases with no gene match: 4. Germline CDR1 is SGHTA and CDR2 is FQGNSA. The CDR3 here is CASSLVDRVHTEAFF. CDR3 bases: TGTGCCAGCAGCTTAGTGGACAGGGTTCACACTGAAGCTTTCTTT.

This clonotype was counted at least ten times. V gene TRBV7-2 combines with J gene TRBJ1-5; no reliable D call. V lost 0 bases to trimming and J lost 7 bases, with 7 bases between them. CDR3 length: 13 residues. Germline values: CDR1 SGHTA, CDR2 FQGNSA. CDR3 region: CASSLAPTQPQHF. CDR3 nucleotides: TGTGCCAGCAGCTTAGCCCCGACACAGCCCCAGCATTTT.

This clonotype was seen many times. V usage is TRBV6-5 and J usage is TRBJ1-1; D uncertain. V was shortened by 2 bases and J by 1 base, with 8 bases between the two germline ends. This CDR3 region has 14 residues. From germline, CDR1 is MNHEY and CDR2 SVGAGI. The CDR3 is CASSYAQENTEAFF. For the CDR3, the DNA is TGTGCCAGCAGTTACGCCCAGGAGAACACTGAAGCTTTCTTT.

This clonotype occurred many times. The V call is TRBV6-2 or TRBV6-3, the J call TRBJ1-5; TRBD1 matches at 7 bases. In germline, CDR1 is MNHEY, CDR2 SVGEGT. Trimming took 5 bases from V and 2 from J; bases not matched to a gene: 3. The CDR3 has 14 amino acids. CDR3 protein: CASSRTGGNQPQHF. The CDR3 region has the DNA TGTGCCAGCAGTCGAACAGGGGGCAATCAGCCCCAGCATTTT.

This clonotype was seen at least ten times. A much more abundant neighbour one base away suggests this may be a read error. This is likely a read error, given that the CDR3 carries no conserved phenylalanine or tryptophan at its end. The CDR3, as DNA: TGTGCCAGCAGTCATCCAGGGACGAACACTGAAGCTTTCCTT. Encoded protein: CASSHPGTNTEAFL. The chain joins TRBV6-1 to TRBJ1-1; D may be TRBD1 (5 bases). In germline, CDR1 is MNHNS, CDR2 SASEGT. CDR3 length equals 14 residues. Trimming cost V 5 bases and J 1 base, with 11 bases left between them.

This clonotype was seen many times. This chain uses TRBV2 with TRBJ2-6, with 7 bases matching TRBD1. The germline gives CDR1 SNHLY, CDR2 FYNNEI. The V and J ends lost 6 bases and 2 bases, in that order; junction bases with no gene match: 4. CDR3 length equals 15 residues. The CDR3 nucleotides read TGTGCCAGCAGCCCCGACAGGGCTGGGGCCAACGTCCTGACTTTC. Translated: CASSPDRAGANVLTF.

At least ten counts were recorded for this clonotype. V and J are TRBV6-2 or TRBV6-3 and TRBJ2-7; weak D call: TRBD1 (5 bases). Germline V gene data show CDR1 as MNHEY and CDR2 as SVGEGT. This CDR3 is built from 16 residues. With 2 bases removed from V and 0 bases from J, the gap between germline ends came to 14 bases. Written as DNA, the CDR3 is TGTGCCAGCAGTTACCCTTTGACAGAGTTCTCCTACGAGCAGTACTTC. As protein: CASSYPLTEFSYEQYF.

V gene TRBV24-1 combines with J gene TRBJ2-5; the D gene is possibly TRBD1 (6 bases). Trimming removed 1 base at V and 4 bases at J, with 9 bases between. The germline gives CDR1 KGHDR, CDR2 SFDVKD. The CDR3 covers 14 residues. CDR3 bases: TGTGCCACCAGTGATTTACAGGGAGTAGAGACCCAGTACTTC. This codes for CATSDLQGVETQYF.

Ten or more counts support this clonotype. The chain links TRBV27 to TRBJ2-4; 9 bases fit TRBD1. CDR1 is MNHEY, CDR2 SMNVEV, per germline (reference sequence). The CDR3 runs to 16 residues. Trimming cost V 6 bases and J 4 bases; bases outside gene matches: 10. CDR3 in amino acids: CASSKTGQGMKNIQYF. DNA for the CDR3: TGTGCCAGCAGCAAGACCGGACAGGGGATGAAAAACATTCAGTACTTC.

This clonotype was counted many times. The rearrangement uses TRBV12-3 or TRBV12-4 and TRBJ2-1, with no clear D. The CDR3 contains 13 residues. V lost 1 base and J lost 4, with 5 bases in between. CDR3 DNA: TGTGCCAGCAGTTTAGGCAGGTACAATGAGCAGTTCTTC. This encodes CASSLGRYNEQFF.

In its sample, this clonotype was seen many times. The chain recombines TRBV12-3 or TRBV12-4 with TRBJ1-1; tentatively, D is TRBD1 (5 bases). This CDR3 is built from 17 residues. Trimming stripped 0 bases from V and 0 bases from J, with 14 bases between. The DNA for the CDR3 is TGTGCCAGCAGTTTAGCGCCCGCGTTGGGGCTGAACACTGAAGCTTTCTTT. It encodes CASSLAPALGLNTEAFF.

Ten or more counts support this clonotype. CDR3 bases: TGTGCCAGCAGCTTAGGATCTCTTGAAGCTTTCTTT. It codes for CASSLGSLEAFF. This chain uses TRBV7-2 with TRBJ1-1; D remains ambiguous. In germline, CDR1 is SGHTA, CDR2 FQGNSA. Trimming pared 1 base from V and 7 bases from J, leaving 7 bases between. The CDR3 has 12 residues.

About this clonotype: An end of the junction differs from the germline gene, which may be a read error. This chain uses TRBV7-2 with TRBJ2-7, with a possible D match to TRBD2 (6 bases). Germline V lookup: CDR1 SGHTA, CDR2 FQGNSA. The CDR3 loop spans 15 amino acids. This CDR3 is CASSVATGGSYEQYF. The CDR3 DNA sequence: TGTGCCAGCAGCGTAGCTACCGGGGGTTCCTACGAGCAGTACTTC.

This clonotype was recorded many times. An end of the junction does not agree with germline; a read error may underlie this. The V gene is TRBV7-2, the J gene TRBJ2-7, with 9 bases lining up with TRBD1. Germline CDR1 SGHTA, CDR2 FQGNSA. The CDR3 covers 15 residues. CDR3 coding DNA: TGTGCCAGCAGCTTATTCGGGACAGGGACCTACGGGCAGTACTTC. It specifies CASSLFGTGTYGQYF.

This clonotype was counted many times. The chain joins TRBV27 to TRBJ2-2, with 7 bases identical to TRBD1. Germline-derived CDR1 and CDR2 are MNHEY and SMNVEV (reference sequence). The CDR3 runs 14 residues. The V segment lost 5 bases and the J segment 5 bases; nucleotides outside the gene matches: 5. The CDR3 protein is CASSVYRGTGELFF. DNA for the CDR3: TGTGCCAGCAGTGTCTACAGGGGAACCGGGGAGCTGTTTTTT.

Many counts were recorded for this clonotype. The V call is TRBV6-4, the J call TRBJ2-7, with a possible D match to TRBD1 (5 bases). The CDR3 is 16 amino acids. Trimming left V 2 bases short and J 3 bases short, with 17 bases between. Germline CDR1 is MRHNA and CDR2 is SNTAGT. CDR3 sequence: CASSDLTVWGYYEQYF. CDR3 bases: TGTGCCAGCAGTGACCTGACCGTCTGGGGCTACTACGAGCAGTACTTC.

V and J are TRBV11-1 and TRBJ1-2; D uncertain. Trimming cost V 5 bases and J 1 base, with 23 bases left between them. This CDR3 is built from 18 residues. Germline CDR1 is SGHAT and CDR2 is FQDESV (reference sequence). CDR3 region: CASSASGFLLENNYGYTF. The DNA for the CDR3 is TGTGCCAGCAGCGCGTCCGGGTTCCTCTTAGAGAATAACTATGGCTACACCTTC.

This clonotype appeared many times. V gene TRBV19 combines with J gene TRBJ1-1, with 8 bases identical to TRBD1. The CDR3 covers 14 residues. J was trimmed by 3 bases and V by 5 bases; bases with no gene match: 5. Germline CDR1 LNHDA, CDR2 SQIVND (reference sequence). CDR3 nucleotide sequence: TGTGCCAGTAGTCTCGACAGGGGAGACACTGAAGCTTTCTTT. This gives the protein CASSLDRGDTEAFF.